These 14 T cell receptor beta chains were all obtained from the same sample, sequenced in a study of high-grade serous ovarian cancer treatment subgroups. Repertoires were generated with immunoSEQ multiplex PCR, while TCRdb's copy carries only in-frame clones and drops some. The sample records around 4,500 clones, 70% to 80% being singletons. Tumor samples were taken before definitive surgery or chemotherapy. The sequenced material came from tumor tissue. The receptors originated from a human donor with high-grade serous ovarian cancer.

As to this clone: A much larger clone is a single base away; this may be a read error. Other DNA sequences from this sample encode an identical CDR3 as well. The V and J genes are TRBV10-3 and TRBJ2-1; D remains ambiguous. Between the trimmed V and J ends, which lost 4 bases and 6 bases, there was a span of 4 bases. The CDR3 covers 11 residues. The germline V gene encodes CDR1 ENHRY and CDR2 SYGVKD. The chain's CDR3 is CAISVGNEQFF. Written as DNA, the CDR3 is TGTGCCATCAGTGTAGGCAATGAGCAGTTCTTC.

The CDR3 reads CSVLGQGAWGEQFF. CDR3 bases: TGCAGCGTTTTGGGACAGGGGGCTTGGGGTGAGCAGTTCTTC. The J gene is TRBJ2-1, the V gene TRBV29-1; 12 bases are a match to TRBD1. V shed 5 bases, J shed 9 bases, and the junction held 8 bases outside the gene matches. The germline V gene has CDR1 SQVTM and CDR2 ANQGSEA. CDR3 length: 14 amino acids.

The CDR3 loop is CASSLVWGTGGYEQYV. Here the CDR3 DNA reads TGTGCCAGCAGCTTAGTCTGGGGGACAGGGGGATACGAGCAGTACGTC. The J gene is TRBJ2-7, the V gene TRBV7-2; 11 nucleotides line up with TRBD1. Germline values: CDR1 SGHTA, CDR2 FQGNSA. The V gene end was trimmed by 1 base and the J gene end by 4 bases; junction bases not matched to a gene: 6. The length of the CDR3 is 16 residues.

This clone was observed a single time. The genes are TRBV15 and TRBJ1-6, with 10 bases fitting TRBD1. Germline CDR1 and CDR2: LNHNV and YYDKDF (reference sequence). This CDR3 region has 14 residues. V lost 5 bases, J lost 8 bases, and 3 bases stayed unmatched. CDR3 DNA: TGTGCCACCAGCCTGGACAGGGGGTATTCACCCCTCCACTTT. Translation: CATSLDRGYSPLHF.

This clone was observed a single time. The chain is built from TRBV28 and TRBJ1-4; 8 bases align to TRBD1. This CDR3 comprises 17 residues. J was trimmed by 7 bases and V by 6 bases; bases with no gene match: 16. Per germline, CDR1 MDHEN and CDR2 SYDVKM. The DNA for the CDR3 is TGTGCCAGCAGAGAAGTGTCGGACAGGGCGGAGAGTGAAAAACTGTTTTTT. Encoded protein: CASREVSDRAESEKLFF.

The CDR3: CASSSGYGNTIYF. CDR3 coding DNA: TGTGCCAGCAGTAGTGGATATGGAAACACCATATATTTT. The gene calls are TRBV2 and TRBJ1-3; D gene ambiguous. The germline CDR1 and CDR2 sequences are SNHLY and FYNNEI. This CDR3 comprises 13 residues. The germline V and J ends were trimmed by 5 bases and 3 bases, with 8 bases remaining between them. The variable domain in full, with the rest retrieved from reference TRBV2 and TRBJ1-3, is EPEVTQTPSHQVTQMGQEVILRCVPISNHLYFYWYRQILGQKVEFLVSFYNNEISEKSEIFDDQFSVERPDGSNFTLKIRSTKLEDSAMYFCASSSGYGNTIYFGEGSWLTVV.

V is TRBV5-1 and J is TRBJ2-2, with a tentative D call TRBD1 (6 bases). Looked up from germline, CDR1 is SGHRS and CDR2 is YFSETQ. With 5 bases removed from V and 1 base from J, the gap between germline ends came to 9 bases. The CDR3 runs 14 residues. The CDR3 spells CASSVGQNTGELFF. The CDR3 bases are TGCGCCAGCAGTGTGGGACAGAACACCGGGGAGCTGTTTTTT.

The chain uses TRBV5-6 and TRBJ2-5, with 7 positions matching TRBD1. Germline values: CDR1 SGHDT, CDR2 YYEEEE. The CDR3 runs 14 residues. V was pared by 4 bases and J by 4 bases, with 7 bases of the junction left unmatched. CDR3 coding DNA: TGTGCCAGCAGCCAAAACAGGGGCCGAGAGACCCAGTACTTC. Amino acids: CASSQNRGRETQYF.

This sequence joins TRBV30 and TRBJ2-5; tentatively, D is TRBD2 (6 bases). Germline lookup yields CDR1 GTSNPN and CDR2 SVGIG (reference sequence). The CDR3 extends over 13 amino acids. Trimming left V 5 bases short and J 7 bases short, with 17 bases between. In DNA form, the CDR3 reads TGTGCCTGGGAGGACTGGAGGAGGGGGACCCAGTACTTC. Its protein is CAWEDWRRGTQYF.

The rearrangement links TRBV18 to TRBJ1-4, with a possible D match to TRBD1 (5 bases). CDR1 and CDR2 from the germline V gene are KGHSH and LQKENI. Trimming shortened V by 3 bases and J by 6 bases, and 11 bases separated the two germline ends. The CDR3 covers 14 residues. CDR3 sequence reads: CASSPPGRDEKLFF. The CDR3 coding sequence is TGTGCCAGCTCACCCCCAGGGAGGGATGAAAAACTGTTTTTT.

The chain joins TRBV4-1 to TRBJ2-1, with TRBD1 matching 7 bases. Losses at the gene ends were 1 base for V and 4 bases for J; bases not matched to a gene: 4. The CDR3 runs to 15 residues. CDR1 MGHRA and CDR2 YSYEKL come from the germline V gene. The CDR3 DNA follows: TGCGCCAGCAGCCAAGTGGACAGGAGATACAATGAGCAGTTCTTC. Protein product: CASSQVDRRYNEQFF.

The J gene is TRBJ2-4, the V gene TRBV28, with 10 positions matching TRBD2. The germline V gene encodes CDR1 MDHEN and CDR2 SYDVKM. This CDR3 is 15 amino acids long. V dropped 4 bases and J dropped 6; count of bases not matched to a gene: 6. The CDR3 spells CASSYLAGAGNIQYF. The CDR3 DNA is TGTGCCAGCAGTTACCTAGCGGGAGCCGGAAACATTCAGTACTTC. The entire variable domain, with the rest obtained from reference TRBV28 and TRBJ2-4, is as follows: DVKVTQSSRYLVKRTGEKVFLECVQDMDHENMFWYRQDPGLGLRLIYFSYDVKMKEKGDIPEGYSVSREKKERFSLILESASTNQTSMYLCASSYLAGAGNIQYFGAGTRLSVL.

This chain connects TRBV27 to TRBJ2-5; 7 bases are a match to TRBD1. Judging by the DNA end, TRBJ2-7 fits better; the J call may be wrong. Per germline, CDR1 MNHEY and CDR2 SMNVEV (reference sequence). The CDR3 totals 16 residues. CDR3 residues: CASSSPDRVVPYEQYF. The DNA for the CDR3 is TGTGCCAGCAGTTCCCCCGACAGGGTCGTCCCCTACGAGCAGTACTTC.

This chain links TRBV29-1 with TRBJ2-1; no clear D gene. Deletions cut 3 bases from V and 0 bases from J, with 9 bases between. CDR1 is SQVTM and CDR2 is ANQGSEA in the germline V gene. The CDR3 is made up of 14 amino acids. CDR3 bases: TGCAGCGTTGACAAGGGCCTCTCCTACAATGAGCAGTTCTTC. Translation gives CSVDKGLSYNEQFF.